This T cell receptor (beta chain) comes out of a study of T cell responses to AZD1222 COVID-19 vaccine. Regarding the study as a whole: Nearly half of spike-specific TCRs reportedly target unmutated variant regions. Clonal diversity was possibly underestimated, and white British individuals and females predominated among donors. Regions 160-218 and 743-854 held dominance among vaccine-associated CD4 TCRs, which spanned spike. Two AZD1222 doses significantly raised spike-specific TCR breadth and depth over controls.

As concerns this clone: Its antigen is as yet unknown.

Repertoires were generated with immunoSEQ multiplex PCR, while TCRdb's copy carries only in-frame clones and drops some. The sample lists approximately 140,000 clones; about nine tenths were seen once. The source was peripheral blood, collected on day 0 of MenACWY control vaccination. The source is an adult in good health.

In DNA, the CDR3 is TGTGCCAGCGGGACAGCGCGCTCTGGAAACACCATATATTTT. Protein product: CASGTARSGNTIYF. The rearrangement joins TRBV19 to TRBJ1-3; 7 positions agree with TRBD1. The V and J ends lost 9 bases and 0 bases, in that order; junction bases with no gene match: 5. The CDR3 totals 14 residues. The germline V gene encodes CDR1 LNHDA and CDR2 SQIVND (reference sequence).